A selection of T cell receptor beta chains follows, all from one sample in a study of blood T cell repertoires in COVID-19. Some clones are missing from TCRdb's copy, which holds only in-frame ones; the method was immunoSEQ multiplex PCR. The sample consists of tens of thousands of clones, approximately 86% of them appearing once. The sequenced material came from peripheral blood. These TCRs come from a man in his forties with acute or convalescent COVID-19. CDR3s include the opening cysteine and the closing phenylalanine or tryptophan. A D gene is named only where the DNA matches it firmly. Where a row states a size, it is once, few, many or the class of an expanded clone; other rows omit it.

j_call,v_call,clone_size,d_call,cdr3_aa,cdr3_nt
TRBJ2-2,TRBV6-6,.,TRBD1,CASRKDRGTGELFF,TGTGCCAGCAGAAAGGACAGGGGTACCGGGGAGCTGTTTTTT
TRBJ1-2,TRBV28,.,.,CASSVSGHGYTF,TGTGCCAGCAGCGTGTCAGGGCATGGCTACACCTTC
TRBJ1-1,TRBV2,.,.,CASNRDFEAFF,TGTGCCAGCAACCGGGACTTTGAAGCTTTCTTT
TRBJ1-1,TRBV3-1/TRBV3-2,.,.,CASSHQGRTEAFF,TGTGCCAGCAGCCATCAGGGCAGGACTGAAGCTTTCTTT
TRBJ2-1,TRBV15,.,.,CATSRAVLPNEQFF,TGTGCCACCAGCAGAGCCGTCCTCCCCAATGAGCAGTTCTTC
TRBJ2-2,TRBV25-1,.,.,CASSESLPTGELFF,TGTGCCAGCAGTGAATCCCTCCCCACCGGGGAGCTGTTTTTT
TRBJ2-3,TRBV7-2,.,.,CASSLGAYTDTQYF,TGTGCCAGCAGCTTAGGGGCCTACACAGATACGCAGTATTTT
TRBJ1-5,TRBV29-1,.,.,CSVGFQNQPQHF,TGCAGCGTTGGGTTCCAGAATCAGCCCCAGCATTTT
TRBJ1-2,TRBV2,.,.,CASSKTQGHGYTF,TGTGCCAGCAGCAAAACCCAGGGGCATGGCTACACCTTC
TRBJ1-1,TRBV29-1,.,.,CSVLGEEGEAFF,TGCAGCGTTTTAGGGGAGGAGGGTGAGGCTTTCTTT
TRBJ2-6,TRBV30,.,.,CAWMKVGAPGANVLTF,TGTGCCTGGATGAAGGTAGGGGCCCCTGGGGCCAACGTCCTGACTTTC
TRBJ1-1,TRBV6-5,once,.,CASSYYGNTEAFF,TGTGCCAGCAGTTACTACGGGAACACTGAAGCTTTCTTT
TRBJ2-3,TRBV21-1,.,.,CASSPPKGSGACTDTQYF,TGTGCCAGCAGCCCCCCCAAGGGTAGCGGCGCATGCACAGATACGCAGTATTTT
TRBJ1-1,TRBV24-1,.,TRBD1,CATSDNSGTGARGAFF,TGTGCCACCAGTGATAATTCCGGGACAGGGGCCAGGGGAGCTTTCTTT
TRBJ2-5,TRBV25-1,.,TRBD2,CASSESGLGGETQYF,TGTGCCAGCAGTGAATCGGGACTAGGAGGGGAGACCCAGTACTTC
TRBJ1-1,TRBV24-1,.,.,CATSGRGNTEAFF,TGTGCCACCAGTGGGAGAGGGAACACTGAAGCTTTCTTT
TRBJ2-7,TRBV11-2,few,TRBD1,CASSFSSQGTVYEQYF,TGTGCCAGCAGCTTCTCCAGCCAGGGGACAGTATACGAGCAGTACTTC
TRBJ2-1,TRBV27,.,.,CASCQANGGYNEQFF,TGTGCCAGCTGCCAGGCCAACGGCGGGTACAATGAGCAGTTCTTC
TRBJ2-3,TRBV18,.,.,CASSPGVEREIKYF,TGTGCCAGCTCGCCCGGGGTTGAGAGGGAGATCAAGTATTTT
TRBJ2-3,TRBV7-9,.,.,CASSLERWGGAWSADTQYF,TGTGCCAGCAGCTTAGAGCGTTGGGGCGGGGCCTGGAGTGCAGATACGCAGTATTTT
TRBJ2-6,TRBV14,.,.,CASSPSSSGANVLTF,TGTGCCAGCAGCCCCAGTTCCTCTGGGGCCAACGTCCTGACTTTC
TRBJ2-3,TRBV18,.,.,CASSPKGVSTDTQYF,TGTGCCAGCTCCCCCAAGGGGGTTAGCACAGATACGCAGTATTTT
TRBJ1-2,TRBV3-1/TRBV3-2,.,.,CASSQVGGGTDGYTF,TGTGCCAGCAGCCAAGTAGGGGGGGGTACGGATGGCTACACCTTC
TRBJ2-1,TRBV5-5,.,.,CASSLGASYNEQFF,TGTGCCAGCAGCTTGGGGGCTTCCTACAATGAGCAGTTCTTC
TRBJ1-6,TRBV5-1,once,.,CASSLVPVGSPLHF,TGCGCCAGCAGCTTGGTCCCGGTCGGGTCACCCCTCCACTTT
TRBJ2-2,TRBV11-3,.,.,CASSPELEGELFF,TGTGCCAGCAGCCCTGAGCTGGAGGGGGAGCTGTTTTTT
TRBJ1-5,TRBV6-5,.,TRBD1,CASRRDRDPNQPQHF,TGTGCCAGCAGAAGGGACAGGGATCCCAATCAGCCCCAGCATTTT
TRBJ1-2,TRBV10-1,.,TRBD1,CASSVTGTVVYGYTF,TGCGCCAGCAGTGTTACCGGGACAGTTGTCTATGGCTACACCTTC
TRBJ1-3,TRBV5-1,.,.,CASSLTGSGNTIYF,TGCGCCAGCAGCTTGACGGGCTCTGGAAACACCATATATTTT
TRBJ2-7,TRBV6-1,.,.,CASSEQGYGSYEQYF,TGTGCCAGCAGTGAACAGGGGTATGGTTCCTACGAGCAGTACTTC
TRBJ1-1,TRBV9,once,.,CASSALGGIAEAFF,TGTGCCAGCAGCGCCTTGGGGGGTATTGCTGAAGCTTTCTTT
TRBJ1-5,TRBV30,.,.,CAWSPETNQPQHF,TGTGCCTGGAGTCCAGAGACAAATCAGCCCCAGCATTTT
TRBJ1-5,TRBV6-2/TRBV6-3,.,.,CASTPRIDQPQHF,TGTGCCAGCACCCCGAGGATCGATCAGCCCCAGCATTTT
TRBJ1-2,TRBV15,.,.,CATSPGGANYGYTF,TGTGCCACCAGCCCGGGGGGTGCAAACTATGGCTACACCTTC
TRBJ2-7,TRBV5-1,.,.,CASSLAPDIFSYEQYF,TGCGCCAGCAGCTTGGCCCCGGACATTTTTTCCTACGAGCAGTACTTC
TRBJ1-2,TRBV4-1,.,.,CASSYQTDSSSNYGYTF,TGCGCCAGCAGCTATCAAACCGACAGCTCCTCTAACTATGGCTACACCTTC
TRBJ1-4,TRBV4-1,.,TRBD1,CASSQETLGTGYQKLFF,TGCGCCAGCAGCCAGGAAACCTTGGGGACAGGGTATCAGAAACTGTTTTTT
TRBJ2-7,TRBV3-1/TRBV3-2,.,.,CASSQVFYEQYF,TGTGCCAGCAGCCAAGTCTTCTACGAGCAGTACTTC
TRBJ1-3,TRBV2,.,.,CASSGQGNTIYF,TGTGCCAGCAGCGGACAGGGAAACACCATATATTTT
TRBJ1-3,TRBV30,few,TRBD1,CAWSSQTGTAGNTIYF,TGTGCCTGGAGTTCACAAACCGGGACAGCTGGAAACACCATATATTTT
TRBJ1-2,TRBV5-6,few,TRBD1,CASSLGGQMLYGYTF,TGTGCCAGCAGCTTGGGGGGACAGATGCTTTATGGCTACACCTTC
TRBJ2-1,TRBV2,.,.,CAIPGGVSNEQFF,TGTGCCATACCGGGGGGCGTCAGCAATGAGCAGTTCTTC
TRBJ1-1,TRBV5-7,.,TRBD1,CASSSATGEDNTEAFF,TGTGCCAGCAGCTCGGCCACAGGGGAGGATAACACTGAAGCTTTCTTT
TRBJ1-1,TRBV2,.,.,CASRTGNTEAFF,TGTGCCAGCAGGACAGGGAACACTGAAGCTTTCTTT
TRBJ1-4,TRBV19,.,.,CASSSAGRNEKLFF,TGTGCCAGTAGTTCAGCGGGACGTAATGAAAAACTGTTTTTT
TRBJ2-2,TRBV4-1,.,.,CASSQLRQPGELFF,TGCGCCAGCAGCCAACTAAGACAGCCCGGGGAGCTGTTTTTT
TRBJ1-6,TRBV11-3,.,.,CASSLRVSPLHF,TGTGCCAGCAGCCTGCGTGTTTCACCCCTCCACTTT
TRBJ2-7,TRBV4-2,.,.,CASSQERRNEQYF,TGTGCCAGCAGCCAAGAGAGGAGGAACGAGCAGTACTTC
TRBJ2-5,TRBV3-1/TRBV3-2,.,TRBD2,CASSPRRSSGDQETQYF,TGTGCCAGCAGCCCGCGACGGTCTAGCGGCGATCAAGAGACCCAGTACTTC
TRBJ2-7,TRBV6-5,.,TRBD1,CASSPDREGYEQYF,TGTGCCAGCAGCCCCGACAGGGAAGGGTACGAGCAGTACTTC
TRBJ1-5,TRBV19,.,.,CAIGAAGAQHF,TGTGCCATTGGGGCGGCGGGGGCCCAGCATTTT
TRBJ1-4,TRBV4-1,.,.,CASSARLVTYEKLFF,TGCGCCAGCAGTGCCCGACTGGTTACCTACGAAAAACTGTTTTTT
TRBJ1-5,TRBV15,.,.,CATSRDRRAPGPQHF,TGTGCCACCAGCAGAGATCGGAGGGCCCCGGGGCCCCAGCATTTT
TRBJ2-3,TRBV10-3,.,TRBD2,CAISEVSRGGGTDTQYF,TGTGCCATCAGTGAAGTTAGCCGCGGGGGTGGCACAGATACGCAGTATTTT
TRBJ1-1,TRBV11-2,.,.,CASSPPNYLAFF,TGTGCCAGCAGCCCACCGAACTATCTGGCTTTCTTT
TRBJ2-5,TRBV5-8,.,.,CASSLAGRPETQYF,TGTGCCAGCAGCTTGGCAGGCCGGCCAGAGACCCAGTACTTC
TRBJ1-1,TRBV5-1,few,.,CASSLDRAVGTEAFF,TGCGCCAGCAGCTTGGACAGGGCGGTGGGTACTGAAGCTTTCTTT
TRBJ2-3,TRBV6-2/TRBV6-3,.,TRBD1,CASSFSLWTGRTDTQYF,TGTGCCAGCAGTTTCTCTTTATGGACAGGACGTACAGATACGCAGTATTTT
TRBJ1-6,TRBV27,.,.,CASRQLMTIYNSPLHF,TGTGCCAGCAGGCAACTCATGACAATTTATAATTCACCCCTCCACTTT